This T cell receptor beta chain emerged from a study of PD-1 blockade in mismatch repair-deficient tumors. The wider study: Patients had roughly twelve mismatch repair-deficient cancer types, all previously treated and progressing. The study's findings and limits: After pembrolizumab, tumor-resident clones rose rapidly, then generally contracted before radiologic responses.

This CDR3 spans 15 amino acids. Germline loops: CDR1 SGDLS, CDR2 YYNGEE. Germline trimming cut 5 bases from V and 5 bases from J; bases unmatched to any gene: 7. On this clone itself: Its antigen is unknown.

The assay was immunoSEQ multiplex PCR, and TCRdb's table has in-frame clones only and misses some. Of roughly 79,000 clones listed, roughly 80% are singletons. PCR or immunohistochemistry showed mismatch repair deficiency in every enrolled patient. Three pembrolizumab responders had their TCRs sequenced. This specimen was peripheral blood, taken 44 weeks after starting pembrolizumab. The chain is built from TRBV9 and TRBJ2-7; 13 bases align to TRBD2. The receptor's source is an adult with mismatch repair-deficient cancer. This chain's CDR3 is CASSFGGLAGDEQYF. In DNA form, the CDR3 reads TGTGCCAGCAGTTTTGGTGGACTAGCGGGAGACGAGCAGTACTTC.